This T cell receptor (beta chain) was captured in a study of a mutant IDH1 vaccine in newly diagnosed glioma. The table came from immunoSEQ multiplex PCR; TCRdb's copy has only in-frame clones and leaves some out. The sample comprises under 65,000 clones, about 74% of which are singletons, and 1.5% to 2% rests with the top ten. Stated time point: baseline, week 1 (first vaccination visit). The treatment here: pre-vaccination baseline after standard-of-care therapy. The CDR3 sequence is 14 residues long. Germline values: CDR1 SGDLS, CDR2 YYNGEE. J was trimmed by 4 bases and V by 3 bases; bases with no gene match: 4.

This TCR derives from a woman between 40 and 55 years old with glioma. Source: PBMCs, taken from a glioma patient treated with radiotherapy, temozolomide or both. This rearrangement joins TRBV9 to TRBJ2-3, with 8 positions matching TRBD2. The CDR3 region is CASSGLAGPDTQYF. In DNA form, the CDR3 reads TGTGCCAGCAGCGGGTTAGCGGGGCCAGATACGCAGTATTTT.